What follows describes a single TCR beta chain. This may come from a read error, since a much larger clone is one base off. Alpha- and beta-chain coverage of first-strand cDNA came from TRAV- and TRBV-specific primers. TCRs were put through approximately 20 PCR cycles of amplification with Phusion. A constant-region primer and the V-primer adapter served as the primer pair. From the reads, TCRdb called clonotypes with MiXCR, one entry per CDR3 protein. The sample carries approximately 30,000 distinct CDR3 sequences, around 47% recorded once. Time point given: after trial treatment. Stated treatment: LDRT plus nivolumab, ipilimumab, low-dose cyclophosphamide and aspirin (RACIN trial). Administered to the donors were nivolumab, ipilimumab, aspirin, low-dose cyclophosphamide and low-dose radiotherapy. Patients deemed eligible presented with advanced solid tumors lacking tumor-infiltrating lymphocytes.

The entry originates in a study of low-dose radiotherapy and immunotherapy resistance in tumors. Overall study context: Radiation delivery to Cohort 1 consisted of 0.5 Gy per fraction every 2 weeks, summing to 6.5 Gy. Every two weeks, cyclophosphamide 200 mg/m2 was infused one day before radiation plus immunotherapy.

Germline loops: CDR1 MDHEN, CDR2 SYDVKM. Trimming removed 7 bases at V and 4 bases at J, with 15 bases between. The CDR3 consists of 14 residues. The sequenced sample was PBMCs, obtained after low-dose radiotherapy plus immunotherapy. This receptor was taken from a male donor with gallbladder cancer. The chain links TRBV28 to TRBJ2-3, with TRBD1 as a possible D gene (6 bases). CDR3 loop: CASKLGTPSDTQYF. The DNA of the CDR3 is TGTGCCAGCAAACTTGGGACACCCTCAGATACGCAGTATTTT.